The 22 T cell receptor beta chains listed next were all sequenced from one sample in a study of identical twins. In TCRdb, the 5' RACE reads were re-called with MiXCR into one record per CDR3 protein. The sample includes about 570,000 distinct CDR3 sequences, 9.6% of them seen just once. The sample was also linked to a second study, of yellow fever vaccine responses in identical twins.

The sequenced sample consisted of PBMCs. The receptors originated from a woman younger than 30 in good health.

V usage is TRBV4-3 and J usage is TRBJ2-6; 7 bases match TRBD1. V was pared by 4 bases and J by 1 base, with 7 bases of the junction left unmatched. CDR1 and CDR2 from the germline V gene are LGHNA and YSLEER. The CDR3 has 17 residues. This CDR3 reads CASSLETGTSGANVLTF. The CDR3, as DNA: TGCGCCAGCAGCCTGGAGACAGGGACGTCTGGGGCCAACGTCCTGACTTTC.

There are a few counts of this clonotype. The V and J genes are TRBV9 and TRBJ2-3; the D is unclear. Per germline, CDR1 SGDLS and CDR2 YYNGEE. V lost 1 base, J lost 2 bases, and 14 bases lay in between. The CDR3 runs 16 residues. The DNA for the CDR3 is TGTGCCAGCAGCGTAAAAAGAACAGTGAACACAGATACGCAGTATTTT. It codes for CASSVKRTVNTDTQYF.

This clonotype showed up many times. V gene TRBV5-1 combines with J gene TRBJ1-6; D not certain. Germline assignment: CDR1 SGHRS and CDR2 YFSETQ. The CDR3 consists of 17 residues. Trimming removed 1 base at V and 2 bases at J, with 13 bases between. The DNA for the CDR3 is TGCGCCAGCAGCTTGAGGCTCTCCCGAACCTATAATTCACCCCTCCACTTT. Residues: CASSLRLSRTYNSPLHF.

This clonotype was seen only a few times. The chain carries TRBV28 and TRBJ1-4; D remains unclear. This CDR3 is 14 amino acids long. V lost 5 bases, J lost 4 bases, and 11 bases lay in between. Germline CDR1 MDHEN, CDR2 SYDVKM. CDR3 in amino acids: CASSNPGFNEKLFF. The CDR3 DNA is TGTGCCAGCAGTAACCCGGGGTTTAATGAAAAACTGTTTTTT.

This clonotype was seen ten or more times. The chain couples TRBV27 to TRBJ2-2, with D possibly matching TRBD1 (6 bases). Trimming pared 5 bases from V and 7 bases from J, leaving 11 bases between. Per germline, CDR1 MNHEY and CDR2 SMNVEV (reference sequence). The CDR3 extends over 13 amino acids. CDR3 amino acids: CASSPGTFGELFF. CDR3 sequence (DNA): TGTGCCAGCAGTCCCGGGACATTCGGGGAGCTGTTTTTT.

This chain joins TRBV30 and TRBJ2-1; 9 bases match TRBD1. CDR3 length: 13 residues. V shed 1 base, J shed 8 bases, and the junction held 3 bases outside the gene matches. Looked up from germline, CDR1 is GTSNPN and CDR2 is SVGIG (reference sequence). In DNA form, the CDR3 reads TGTGCCTGGAGTGCCCGGACAGGGGATGAGCAGTTCTTC. This sequence encodes CAWSARTGDEQFF. Variable domain in full (rest from reference TRBV30 and TRBJ2-1): SQTIHQWPATLVQPVGSPLSLECTVEGTSNPNLYWYRQAAGRGLQLLFYSVGIGQISSEVPQNLSASRPQDRQFILSSKKLLLSDSGFYLCAWSARTGDEQFFGPGTRLTVL.

Ten or more counts support this clonotype. The chain employs TRBV10-3 and TRBJ2-7, with TRBD2 as a possible D gene (5 bases). V dropped 8 bases and J dropped 5 bases, with 19 bases sitting between them. This CDR3 region has 14 residues. Per the germline V gene, CDR1 is ENHRY and CDR2 is SYGVKD. The CDR3 here is CAISGKRSVDEQYF. CDR3 coding DNA: TGTGCCATCTCGGGGAAGCGGTCTGTGGACGAGCAGTACTTC.

This clonotype was counted ten times or more. This sequence joins TRBV29-1 and TRBJ2-7; 11 nucleotides agree with TRBD2. V shed 5 bases and J 4 bases; nucleotides not matched to a gene: 13. Germline V lookup: CDR1 SQVTM, CDR2 ANQGSEA. This CDR3 has 16 amino acids. CDR3 DNA: TGCAGCGTTAGCCTAACACTAGCGGGGGCGATTTACGAGCAGTACTTC. It yields the protein CSVSLTLAGAIYEQYF.

As for this clonotype: A much larger clone is a single base away; this may be a read error. The genes are TRBV15 and TRBJ2-4; the match to TRBD1 covers 9 bases. CDR3 length: 15 residues. Germline trimming cut 2 bases from V and 6 bases from J; bases unmatched to any gene: 5. Germline V gives CDR1 LNHNV, CDR2 YYDKDF (reference sequence). CDR3 loop: CATSRHGTGLNIQYF. CDR3 nucleotide sequence: TGTGCCACCAGCAGACACGGGACAGGGTTAAACATTCAGTACTTC.

This clonotype was observed a few times. The chain links TRBV21-1 to TRBJ1-2; TRBD1 reflects the table's D call only, with no check against the DNA. TRBV21-1 is a pseudogene locus. This CDR3 region has 18 residues. Here the CDR3 reads CASSKPPTRPTSSYGYTF. The CDR3 region has the DNA TGTGCCAGCAGCAAGCCCCCCACAAGACCTACTAGTAGCTATGGCTACACCTTC.

The chain has TRBV27 and TRBJ2-3, with 11 bases matching TRBD2. This CDR3 is built from 17 residues. Trimming cost V 4 bases and J 6 bases; bases outside gene matches: 12. Per germline, CDR1 MNHEY and CDR2 SMNVEV (reference sequence). CDR3 residues: CASSSMVTSGIRDTQYF. The DNA of the CDR3 is TGTGCCAGCAGTTCTATGGTGACTAGCGGGATCCGGGATACGCAGTATTTT.

This clonotype was recorded many times. This chain connects TRBV5-1 to TRBJ2-7; D is undetermined. V dropped 0 bases and J dropped 7 bases, with 17 bases sitting between them. Germline V gene data show CDR1 as SGHRS and CDR2 as YFSETQ. The CDR3 has 15 residues. CDR3 amino acids: CASSLEVTPLGEQYF. CDR3 in DNA: TGCGCCAGCAGCTTGGAGGTGACACCGCTCGGAGAGCAGTACTTC. Full variable domain (missing parts from reference TRBV5-1 and TRBJ2-7): KAGVTQTPRYLIKTRGQQVTLSCSPISGHRSVSWYQQTPGQGLQFLFEYFSETQRNKGNFPGRFSGRQFSNSRSEMNVSTLELGDSALYLCASSLEVTPLGEQYFGPGTRLTVT.

The chain uses TRBV19 and TRBJ2-5, with no clear D. The CDR3 is made up of 12 amino acids. The germline V gene has CDR1 LNHDA and CDR2 SQIVND (reference sequence). Trimming shortened V by 10 bases and J by 9 bases, and 18 bases separated the two germline ends. CDR3 sequence: CATAGRVGAQYF. The CDR3, as DNA: TGTGCCACGGCAGGAAGGGTTGGGGCCCAGTACTTC. The variable domain in full, completed from reference TRBV19 and TRBJ2-5, reads DGGITQSPKYLFRKEGQNVTLSCEQNLNHDAMYWYRQDPGQGLRLIYYSQIVNDFQKGDIAEGYSVSREKKESFPLTVTSAQKNPTAFYLCATAGRVGAQYFGPGTRLLVL.

This sequence joins TRBV6-1 and TRBJ1-1; D unclear. Germline V CDR1 and CDR2: MNHNS, SASEGT. CDR3 size: 16 residues. V lost 3 bases to trimming and J lost 0 bases, with 14 bases between them. In nucleotides, the CDR3 is TGTGCCAGCAGTGACCAACAACAGAAGCTGAACACTGAAGCTTTCTTT. Translated: CASSDQQQKLNTEAFF.

The V and J genes are TRBV29-1 and TRBJ1-2; possibly TRBD1 for D (5 bases). Germline assignment: CDR1 SQVTM and CDR2 ANQGSEA. Trimming took off 7 bases at V and 8 bases at J, with 14 bases between the two ends. The CDR3 is 11 amino acids. Here the CDR3 reads CSARGGRGYTF. DNA for the CDR3: TGCAGCGCCCGTGGGGGTCGGGGCTACACCTTC.

The J gene is TRBJ2-1, the V gene TRBV9; D might be TRBD2 (6 bases). Between the trimmed V and J ends, which lost 0 bases and 5 bases, there was a span of 12 bases. Germline CDR1 and CDR2: SGDLS and YYNGEE. The CDR3 has 15 amino acids. CDR3 region: CASSVALGGNNEQFF. The CDR3 nucleotides read TGTGCCAGCAGCGTAGCTCTAGGCGGGAACAATGAGCAGTTCTTC.

This chain uses TRBV5-1 with TRBJ2-3, with D possibly being TRBD2 (6 bases). Trimming cost V 0 bases and J 2 bases, with 19 bases left between them. Germline CDR1 is SGHRS and CDR2 is YFSETQ. The CDR3 consists of 18 residues. CDR3 in DNA: TGCGCCAGCAGCTTGGCGCCCCGGACCGGAGGGGCCACAGATACGCAGTATTTT. This encodes CASSLAPRTGGATDTQYF.

The chain is built from TRBV5-1 and TRBJ2-7; 11 positions match TRBD2. V dropped 0 bases and J dropped 0; count of bases not matched to a gene: 8. In germline, CDR1 is SGHRS, CDR2 YFSETQ. CDR3 length: 18 residues. The DNA for the CDR3 is TGCGCCAGCAGCTTGGGGCTAGCGGGGGGTCCGAGCTCCTACGAGCAGTACTTC. Amino acids: CASSLGLAGGPSSYEQYF.

There are a few counts of this clonotype. The chain combines TRBV4-3 with TRBJ2-7, with 8 nucleotides matching TRBD2. Unmatched junction bases numbered 12, after V lost 3 bases and J lost 5 bases. The CDR3 is 16 residues long. Looked up from germline, CDR1 is LGHNA and CDR2 is YSLEER. CDR3 loop: CASSQESGRRADEQYF. Here the CDR3 DNA reads TGCGCCAGCAGCCAGGAGAGCGGGAGAAGGGCAGACGAGCAGTACTTC.

The table lists this clonotype with many counts. This sequence joins TRBV6-1 and TRBJ2-7; D perhaps matches TRBD1 (7 bases). V dropped 3 bases and J dropped 0 bases, with 12 bases sitting between them. The germline gives CDR1 MNHNS, CDR2 SASEGT. The length of the CDR3 is 15 residues. CDR3: CASSDWGDSSYEQYF. The DNA for the CDR3 is TGTGCCAGCAGTGATTGGGGGGACAGCTCCTACGAGCAGTACTTC.

The V gene is TRBV6-2 or TRBV6-3, the J gene TRBJ2-7, with 10 bases identical to TRBD2. Germline trimming cut 7 bases from V and 0 bases from J; bases unmatched to any gene: 9. Germline V gene data show CDR1 as MNHEY and CDR2 as SVGEGT. This CDR3 has 16 residues. The CDR3 coding sequence is TGTGCCAGCACGGACGGACTAGCGGTAAGCTCCTACGAGCAGTACTTC. Translation: CASTDGLAVSSYEQYF.

This clonotype came up many times. The rearrangement uses TRBV7-2 and TRBJ1-2; possible D gene TRBD1, 5 bases. This CDR3 region has 13 residues. The V and J ends lost 5 bases and 5 bases respectively, with 12 bases between them. Germline assignment: CDR1 SGHTA and CDR2 FQGNSA. Here the CDR3 reads CASSTTGGYGYTF. The CDR3 bases are TGTGCCAGCAGCACTACCGGGGGGTATGGCTACACCTTC.